This TCR beta chain emerged from a study of shared clonotypes between healthy human individuals. General study findings and limits: Incompleteness in sorted-subset sequencing, despite large depth, was shown by rarefaction.

Naive CD8 cells lacked CD45RO, underwent positive selection for CCR7 and left out terminally differentiated effector memory CD45RA+ cells. Each donor was a Caucasian adult residing in Nashville, Tennessee. Turning to this clone: Antigen specificity is unknown.

Sequencing was performed with immunoSEQ multiplex PCR; in TCRdb, only in-frame clones are kept and a portion is missing. The data show roughly 2.1 million clones, roughly 91% seen once. The germline V gene has CDR1 MNHEY and CDR2 SMNVEV (reference sequence). V lost 8 bases and J lost 1; bases outside the gene matches: 7. The CDR3 covers 16 residues. The sample comprised naive CD8+ T cells from PBMCs. This receptor was obtained from a young man in good health. Some clones in this sample may be carry-over from other donors' samples. V usage is TRBV27 and J usage is TRBJ2-5; 13 positions agree with TRBD2. DNA for the CDR3: TGTGCCAGCTGCCCCCGGACTAGCGGGAGCCAAGAGACCCAGTACTTC. This gives the protein CASCPRTSGSQETQYF.